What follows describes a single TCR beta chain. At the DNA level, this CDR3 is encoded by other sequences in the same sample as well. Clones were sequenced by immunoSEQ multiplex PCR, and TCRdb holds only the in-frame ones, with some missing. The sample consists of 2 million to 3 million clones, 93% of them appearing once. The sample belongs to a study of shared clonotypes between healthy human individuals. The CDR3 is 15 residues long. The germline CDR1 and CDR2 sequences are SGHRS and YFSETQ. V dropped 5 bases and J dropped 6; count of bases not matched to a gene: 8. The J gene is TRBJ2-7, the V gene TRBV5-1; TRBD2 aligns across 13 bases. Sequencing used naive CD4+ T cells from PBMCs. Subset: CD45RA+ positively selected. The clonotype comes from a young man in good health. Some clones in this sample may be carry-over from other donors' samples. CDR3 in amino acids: CASSLGLAGVREQYF. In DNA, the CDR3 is TGCGCCAGCAGTCTCGGACTAGCGGGAGTTCGCGAGCAGTACTTC.